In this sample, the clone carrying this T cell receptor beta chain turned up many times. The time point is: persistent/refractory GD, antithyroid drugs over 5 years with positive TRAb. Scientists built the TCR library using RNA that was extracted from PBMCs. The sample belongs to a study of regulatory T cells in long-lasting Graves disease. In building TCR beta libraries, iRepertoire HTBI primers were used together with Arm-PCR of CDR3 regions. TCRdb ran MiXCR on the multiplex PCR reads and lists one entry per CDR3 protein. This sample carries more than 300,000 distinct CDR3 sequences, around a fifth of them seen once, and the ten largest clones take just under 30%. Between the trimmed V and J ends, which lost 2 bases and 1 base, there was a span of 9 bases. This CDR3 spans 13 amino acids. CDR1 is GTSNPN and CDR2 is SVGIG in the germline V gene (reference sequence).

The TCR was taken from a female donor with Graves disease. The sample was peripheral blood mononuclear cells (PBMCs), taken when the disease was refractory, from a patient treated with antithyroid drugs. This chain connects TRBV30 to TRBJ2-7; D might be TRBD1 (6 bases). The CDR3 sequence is CAWSKGDSYEQYF. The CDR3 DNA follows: TGTGCCTGGAGTAAGGGGGATTCCTACGAGCAGTACTTC.